The 6 T cell receptor beta chains given below trace back to one sample, sequenced in a study of beta chain features in type 1 diabetes. Every bit of the isolated RNA underwent reverse transcription, so sequencing read expressed TCRB transcripts. Sequencing was performed with immunoSEQ multiplex PCR; in TCRdb, only in-frame clones are kept and a portion is missing. The data hold 250,000 to 350,000 clones, with approximately 11% observed a single time. The source material was naive CD4+ T cells from blood. These receptors came from a woman in her 30s in good health.

This chain connects TRBV7-3 to TRBJ2-3, with 8 bases aligning to TRBD2. V shed 4 bases and J 1 base; nucleotides not matched to a gene: 7. CDR1 is SGHTA and CDR2 is FQGTGA in the germline V gene. This CDR3 comprises 16 residues. The chain's CDR3 is CASSSAPGGGTDTQYF. The DNA of the CDR3 is TGTGCCAGCAGCTCCGCACCGGGGGGGGGCACAGATACGCAGTATTTT.

V and J are TRBV6-1 and TRBJ2-6; a weak D match, TRBD1 (6 bases). Trimming removed 3 bases at V and 1 base at J, with 10 bases between. The germline gives CDR1 MNHNS, CDR2 SASEGT. This CDR3 is built from 16 residues. CDR3 sequence reads: CASSDPGQSGANVLTF. The CDR3 nucleotides read TGTGCCAGCAGTGACCCCGGACAGTCTGGGGCCAACGTCCTGACTTTC.

This chain connects TRBV10-3 to TRBJ2-3, with a possible D match to TRBD1 (5 bases). The CDR3 consists of 17 residues. Germline CDR1 and CDR2: ENHRY and SYGVKD. The ends were cut back, 3 bases at V and 1 base at J, with 17 bases in the middle. This CDR3 is CAISDPKPGFGTDTQYF. CDR3 coding DNA: TGTGCCATCAGTGATCCTAAGCCAGGGTTTGGCACAGATACGCAGTATTTT.

This chain joins TRBV19 and TRBJ1-1; the D gene is possibly TRBD1 (6 bases). V lost 6 bases and J lost 3, with 14 bases in between. This CDR3 is 14 amino acids long. Germline assignment: CDR1 LNHDA and CDR2 SQIVND (reference sequence). The CDR3: CASRDSSRDTEAFF. In DNA, the CDR3 is TGTGCCAGTAGGGACAGTTCCCGTGACACTGAAGCTTTCTTT.

This chain joins TRBV5-4 and TRBJ1-1, with D perhaps TRBD1 (6 bases). V lost 0 bases, J lost 2 bases, and 14 bases lay in between. The CDR3 has 16 residues. Per the germline V gene, CDR1 is SGHNT and CDR2 is YYREEE (reference sequence). Here the CDR3 reads CASSLVGGFVNTEAFF. In DNA, the CDR3 is TGTGCCAGCAGCTTGGTTGGGGGCTTCGTTAACACTGAAGCTTTCTTT.

The chain links TRBV7-2 to TRBJ1-5; D gene ambiguous. CDR1 is SGHTA and CDR2 is FQGNSA in the germline V gene. The CDR3 runs 14 residues. V shed 2 bases and J shed 2 bases, with 7 bases lying between them. DNA for the CDR3: TGTGCCAGCAGCTTAAACGGGGGCAATCAGCCCCAGCATTTT. Translation gives CASSLNGGNQPQHF.